Shown below are 8 T cell receptor beta chains from a single sample sequenced in a study of CD8+CD57+ T cells in acquired aplastic anemia. For CDR3 and TCR beta VDJ profiling, genomic DNA was the template used. One entry per CDR3 protein results from TCRdb running MiXCR on the reads. The table shows roughly 93,000 distinct CDR3 sequences, with around 68% occurring only once. The sequenced patients had an expansion of CD8+CD57+ cells seen by flow cytometry. Material for sequencing was sorted CD4+, CD8+, or CD8+CD57+ T cells (not recorded which) from PBMCs. Receptors originate from a human donor with aplastic anemia.

The chain combines TRBV19 with TRBJ1-1, with D uncertain. Germline V gene lookup returns CDR1 LNHDA and CDR2 SQIVND (reference sequence). V was shortened by 5 bases and J by 0 bases, with 7 bases between the two germline ends. The CDR3 sequence is 13 residues long. CDR3 coding DNA: TGTGCCAGTAGTGAACCCATGAACACTGAAGCTTTCTTT. Encoded protein: CASSEPMNTEAFF. Drawing the rest from reference TRBV19 and TRBJ1-1, the complete variable domain is DGGITQSPKYLFRKEGQNVTLSCEQNLNHDAMYWYRQDPGQGLRLIYYSQIVNDFQKGDIAEGYSVSREKKESFPLTVTSAQKNPTAFYLCASSEPMNTEAFFGQGTRLTVV.

This clonotype appeared many times. V gene TRBV2 combines with J gene TRBJ1-2; D call uncertain. The CDR3 loop spans 13 amino acids. In germline, CDR1 is SNHLY, CDR2 FYNNEI. The V end lost 4 bases, the J end lost 2 bases, and 8 bases lay between the germline ends. As DNA, the CDR3 is TGTGCCAGCAGTGGGAGGATCAACTATGGCTACACCTTC. Translated: CASSGRINYGYTF.

The V gene is TRBV6-5, the J gene TRBJ1-6; 9 bases are a match to TRBD1. Germline V gene sequence: CDR1 MNHEY, CDR2 SVGAGI. Trimming cost V 2 bases and J 9 bases; bases outside gene matches: 5. The CDR3 is made up of 15 amino acids. This chain's CDR3 is CASSYKQGAFSPLHF. The CDR3, as DNA: TGTGCCAGCAGTTACAAACAGGGGGCTTTTTCACCCCTCCACTTT.

This sequence joins TRBV7-9 and TRBJ2-7; possible D gene TRBD2, 5 bases. Germline V gene lookup returns CDR1 SEHNR and CDR2 FQNEAQ (reference sequence). The CDR3 contains 14 residues. The ends were cut back, 3 bases at V and 6 bases at J, with 15 bases in the middle. This CDR3 reads CASSLEWGVGEQYF. CDR3 nucleotide sequence: TGTGCCAGCAGCTTGGAATGGGGAGTGGGCGAGCAGTACTTC.

The gene calls are TRBV9 and TRBJ1-2; 7 positions match TRBD1. The CDR3 loop spans 15 amino acids. Per germline, CDR1 SGDLS and CDR2 YYNGEE. J gave up 8 bases and V 0 bases, and 10 bases lay outside the gene matches. This CDR3 is CASSVGDRVSEGYTF. The CDR3, as DNA: TGTGCCAGCAGCGTAGGAGACAGGGTTAGTGAGGGCTACACCTTC.

The CDR3 is CSADSGRFSQDTQYF. The CDR3 DNA follows: TGCAGTGCCGACAGCGGGAGGTTCAGTCAAGATACGCAGTATTTT. This chain connects TRBV20-1 to TRBJ2-3, with 9 bases that match TRBD2. Germline-derived CDR1 and CDR2 are DFQATT and SNEGSKA (reference sequence). Trimming cost V 6 bases and J 5 bases; bases outside gene matches: 12. CDR3 size: 15 residues.

This clonotype was seen more than once but under ten times. The gene calls are TRBV20-1 and TRBJ1-2; D is ambiguous. V lost 2 bases and J lost 0, with 7 bases in between. There are 13 residues in the CDR3. Germline-derived CDR1 and CDR2 are DFQATT and SNEGSKA (reference sequence). CDR3 loop: CSARRVPNYGYTF. The CDR3 nucleotides read TGCAGTGCTAGAAGGGTTCCTAACTATGGCTACACCTTC.

The rearrangement links TRBV7-3 to TRBJ1-4; D is possibly TRBD1 (6 bases). The CDR3 spans 13 residues. CDR1 is SGHTA, CDR2 FQGTGA, per germline. The V gene lost 6 bases and the J gene lost 4 bases, with 9 bases spanning the gap. The CDR3 reads CASRSRGNEKLFF. In nucleotides, the CDR3 is TGTGCCAGCAGGAGCAGGGGTAATGAAAAACTGTTTTTT. The full variable domain, completed using reference TRBV7-3 and TRBJ1-4, is GAGVSQTPSNKVTEKGKYVELRCDPISGHTALYWYRQSLGQGPEFLIYFQGTGAADDSGLPNDRFFAVRPEGSVSTLKIQRTERGDSAVYLCASRSRGNEKLFFGSGTQLSVL.